The 6 T cell receptor beta chains in this list originate from one sample, sequenced in a study of T cells expressing NK-cell markers. From its re-call of the 5' RACE reads, TCRdb lists each CDR3 protein once, without DNA. This table holds 250,000 or so distinct CDR3 sequences. Specimen: blood T cells: a sorted CD56 or NKG2C T cell subset, CD4+ or CD8+ T cells, or bulk PBMC T cells (not recorded which). Receptor source: a woman between 18 and 70 years old in good health.

The rearrangement joins TRBV18 to TRBJ2-7; TCRdb calls TRBD1, which cannot be checked without DNA. The CDR3 extends over 16 amino acids. Germline CDR1 reads KGHSH; CDR2 reads LQKENI. CDR3 loop: CASSPKGGRLTYEQYF.

The genes are TRBV5-8 and TRBJ1-1. This CDR3 region has 14 residues. CDR1 is SGHTS and CDR2 is YDEGEE in the germline V gene. Here the CDR3 reads CASSLAGEVTEAFF.

J is TRBJ1-5 and V is TRBV5-8. This CDR3 is built from 14 residues. Germline lookup yields CDR1 SGHTS and CDR2 YDEGEE. CDR3 loop: CASSFMGINQPQHF.

V gene TRBV18 combines with J gene TRBJ2-7. The CDR3 is 13 amino acids. CDR1 and CDR2 (germline): KGHSH, LQKENI. The CDR3 loop reads CASSPKGLGEQYF. The complete variable domain, with remaining parts taken from reference TRBV18 and TRBJ2-7, reads NAGVMQNPRHLVRRRGQEARLRCSPMKGHSHVYWYRQLPEEGLKFMVYLQKENIIDESGMPKERFSAEFPKEGPSILRIQQVVRGDSAAYFCASSPKGLGEQYFGPGTRLTVT.

The chain recombines TRBV20-1 with TRBJ1-6; absent DNA, TCRdb's TRBD1 call cannot be checked. Germline CDR1 and CDR2: DFQATT and SNEGSKA (reference sequence). The length of the CDR3 is 13 residues. Here the CDR3 reads CSWRGQGNSPLHF.

The J gene is TRBJ2-1, the V gene TRBV7-2; without DNA, the TCRdb call of TRBD1 cannot be checked. CDR3 length equals 17 residues. Looked up from germline, CDR1 is SGHTA and CDR2 is FQGNSA. CDR3 sequence: CASSLAPLGVSWDEQFF.